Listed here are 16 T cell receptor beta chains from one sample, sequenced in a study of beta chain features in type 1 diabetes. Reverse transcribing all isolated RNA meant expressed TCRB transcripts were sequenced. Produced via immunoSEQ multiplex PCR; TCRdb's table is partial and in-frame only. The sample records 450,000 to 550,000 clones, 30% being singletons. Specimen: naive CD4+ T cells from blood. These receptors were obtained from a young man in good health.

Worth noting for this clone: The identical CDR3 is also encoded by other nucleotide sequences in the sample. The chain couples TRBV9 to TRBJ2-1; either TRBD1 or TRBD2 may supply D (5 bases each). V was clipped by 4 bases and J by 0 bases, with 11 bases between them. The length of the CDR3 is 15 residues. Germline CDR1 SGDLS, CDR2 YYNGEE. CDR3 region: CASSPGTASYNEQFF. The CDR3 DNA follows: TGTGCCAGCAGCCCAGGGACGGCCTCCTACAATGAGCAGTTCTTC.

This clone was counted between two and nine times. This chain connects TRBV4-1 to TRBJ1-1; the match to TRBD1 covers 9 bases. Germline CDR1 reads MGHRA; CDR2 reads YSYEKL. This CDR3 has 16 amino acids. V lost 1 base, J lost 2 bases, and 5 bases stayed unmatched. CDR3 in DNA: TGCGCCAGCAGCCAAGGATACAGGGGGCGAAACACTGAAGCTTTCTTT. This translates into CASSQGYRGRNTEAFF.

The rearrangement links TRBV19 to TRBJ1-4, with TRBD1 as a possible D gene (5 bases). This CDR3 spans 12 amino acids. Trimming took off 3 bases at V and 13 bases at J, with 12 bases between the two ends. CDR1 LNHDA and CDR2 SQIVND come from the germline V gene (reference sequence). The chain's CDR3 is CASSIGPGRLFF. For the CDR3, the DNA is TGTGCCAGTAGTATTGGGCCAGGGCGACTGTTTTTT.

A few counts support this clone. Here the CDR3 DNA reads TGCAGCGTTGGGCGTAACGCGAACACCGGGGAGCTGTTTTTT. Its protein is CSVGRNANTGELFF. The gene calls are TRBV29-1 and TRBJ2-2, with no clear D. Trimming took 4 bases from V and 0 from J, leaving 9 bases between them. This CDR3 region has 14 residues. Germline CDR1 is SQVTM and CDR2 is ANQGSEA.

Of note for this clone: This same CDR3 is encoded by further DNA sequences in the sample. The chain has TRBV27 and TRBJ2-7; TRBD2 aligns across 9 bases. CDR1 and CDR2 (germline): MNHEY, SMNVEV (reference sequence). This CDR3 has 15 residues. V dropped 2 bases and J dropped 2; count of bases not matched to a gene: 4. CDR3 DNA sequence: TGTGCCAGCAGTTTAAGCCTAGCGGGGCCCTACGAGCAGTACTTC. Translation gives CASSLSLAGPYEQYF.

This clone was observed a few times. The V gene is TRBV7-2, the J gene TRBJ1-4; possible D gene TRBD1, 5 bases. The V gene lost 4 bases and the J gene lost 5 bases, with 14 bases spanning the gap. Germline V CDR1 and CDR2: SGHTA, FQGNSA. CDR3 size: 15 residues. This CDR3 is CASSSEVRGNEKLFF. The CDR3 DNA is TGTGCCAGCAGCTCGGAGGTCCGGGGGAATGAAAAACTGTTTTTT. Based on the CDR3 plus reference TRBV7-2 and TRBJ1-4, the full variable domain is GAGVSQSPSNKVTEKGKDVELRCDPISGHTALYWYRQSLGQGLEFLIYFQGNSAPDKSGLPSDRFSAERTGGSVSTLTIQRTQQEDSAVYLCASSSEVRGNEKLFFGSGTQLSVL.

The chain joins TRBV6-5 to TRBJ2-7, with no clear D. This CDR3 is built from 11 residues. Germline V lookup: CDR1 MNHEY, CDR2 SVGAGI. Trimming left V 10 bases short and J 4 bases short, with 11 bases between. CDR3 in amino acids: CATRTPYEQYF. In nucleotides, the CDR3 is TGTGCCACCCGTACACCTTACGAGCAGTACTTC.

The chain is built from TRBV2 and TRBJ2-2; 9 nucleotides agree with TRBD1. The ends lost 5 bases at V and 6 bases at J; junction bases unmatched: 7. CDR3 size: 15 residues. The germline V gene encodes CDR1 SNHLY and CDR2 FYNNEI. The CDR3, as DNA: TGTGCCAGCAGTTCCCGGGACAGGGTCCCCGGGGAGCTGTTTTTT. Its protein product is CASSSRDRVPGELFF.

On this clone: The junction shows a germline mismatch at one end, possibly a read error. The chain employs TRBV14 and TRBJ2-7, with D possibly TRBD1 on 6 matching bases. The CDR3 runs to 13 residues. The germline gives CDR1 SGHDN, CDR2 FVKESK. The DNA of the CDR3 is TGTGCAAGCACCCCAGCAGGGGTCCACGAGCAGTACTTC. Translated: CASTPAGVHEQYF.

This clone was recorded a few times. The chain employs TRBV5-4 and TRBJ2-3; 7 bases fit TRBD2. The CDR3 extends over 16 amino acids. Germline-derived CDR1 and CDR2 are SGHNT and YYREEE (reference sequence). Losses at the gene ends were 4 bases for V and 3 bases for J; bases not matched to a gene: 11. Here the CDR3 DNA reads TGTGCCAGCAGCCAGGAGTTGTGGGGAGGGACAGATACGCAGTATTTT. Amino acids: CASSQELWGGTDTQYF.

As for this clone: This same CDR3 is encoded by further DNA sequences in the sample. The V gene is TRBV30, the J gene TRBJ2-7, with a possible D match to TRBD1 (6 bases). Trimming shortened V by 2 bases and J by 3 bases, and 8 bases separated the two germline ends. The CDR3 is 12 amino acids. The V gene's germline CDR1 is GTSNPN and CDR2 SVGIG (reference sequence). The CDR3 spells CAWSQGGYEQYF. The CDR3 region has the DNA TGTGCCTGGAGTCAAGGGGGCTACGAGCAGTACTTC.

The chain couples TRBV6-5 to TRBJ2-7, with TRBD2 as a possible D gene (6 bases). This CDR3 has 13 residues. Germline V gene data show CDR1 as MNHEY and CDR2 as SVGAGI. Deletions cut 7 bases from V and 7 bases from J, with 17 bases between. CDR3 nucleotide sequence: TGTGCCAGCACCCCGGCGGGAACGGGGGAGCAGTACTTC. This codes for CASTPAGTGEQYF.

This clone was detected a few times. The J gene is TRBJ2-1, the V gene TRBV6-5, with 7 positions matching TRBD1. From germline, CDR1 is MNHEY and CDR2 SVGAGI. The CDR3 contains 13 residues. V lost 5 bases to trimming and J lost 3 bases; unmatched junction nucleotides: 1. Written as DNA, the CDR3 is TGTGCCAGCAGTCGGACAGGCTACAATGAGCAGTTCTTC. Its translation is CASSRTGYNEQFF.

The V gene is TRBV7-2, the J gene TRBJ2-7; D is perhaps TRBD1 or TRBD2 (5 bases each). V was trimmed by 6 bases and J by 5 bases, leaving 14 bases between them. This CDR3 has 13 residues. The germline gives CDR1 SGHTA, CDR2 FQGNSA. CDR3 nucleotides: TGTGCCAGCAGACCCGGACGGGGCAACGAGCAGTACTTC. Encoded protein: CASRPGRGNEQYF.

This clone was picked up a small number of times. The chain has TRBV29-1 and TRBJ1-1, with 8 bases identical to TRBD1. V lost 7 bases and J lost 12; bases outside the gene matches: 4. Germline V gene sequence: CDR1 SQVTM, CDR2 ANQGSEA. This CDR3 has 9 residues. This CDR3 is CSATGGSFF. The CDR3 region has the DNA TGCAGCGCTACAGGGGGTTCTTTCTTT. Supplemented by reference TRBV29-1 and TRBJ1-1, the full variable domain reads SAVISQKPSRDICQRGTSLTIQCQVDSQVTMMFWYRQQPGQSLTLIATANQGSEATYESGFVIDKFPISRPNLTFSTLTVSNMSPEDSSIYLCSATGGSFFGQGTRLTVV.

CDR3 in amino acids: CAWTGTSGPPREYF. DNA of the CDR3: TGTGCCTGGACCGGGACTAGCGGACCCCCACGGGAGTACTTC. The genes are TRBV30 and TRBJ2-5; TRBD2 agrees at 11 bases. In germline, CDR1 is GTSNPN, CDR2 SVGIG (reference sequence). The CDR3 has 14 amino acids. Unmatched junction bases numbered 13, after V lost 4 bases and J lost 12 bases.